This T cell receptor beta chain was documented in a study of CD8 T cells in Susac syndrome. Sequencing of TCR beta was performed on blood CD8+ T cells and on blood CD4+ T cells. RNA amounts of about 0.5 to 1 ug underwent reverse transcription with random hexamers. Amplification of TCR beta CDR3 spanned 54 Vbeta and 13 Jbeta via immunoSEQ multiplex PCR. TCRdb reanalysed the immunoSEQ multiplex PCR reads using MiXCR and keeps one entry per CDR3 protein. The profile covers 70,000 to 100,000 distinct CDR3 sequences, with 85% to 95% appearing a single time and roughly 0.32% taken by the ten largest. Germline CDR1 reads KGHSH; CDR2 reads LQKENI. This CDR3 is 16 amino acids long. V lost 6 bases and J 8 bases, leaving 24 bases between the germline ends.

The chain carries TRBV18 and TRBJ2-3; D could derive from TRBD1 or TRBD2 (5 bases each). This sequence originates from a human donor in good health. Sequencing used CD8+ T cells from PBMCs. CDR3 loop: CASSPEPAGARRTQYF. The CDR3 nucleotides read TGTGCCAGCTCCCCCGAACCGGCCGGGGCCCGTCGTACGCAGTATTTT.